Each of the 15 T cell receptor beta chains below was sequenced from the same sample in a study of T cells during gluten challenge in celiac disease. Three nested PCRs with multiplexed primers covering all TRA and TRB V genes amplified paired chains. MiXCR, applied by TCRdb to the single-cell sequencing reads, yields one record per CDR3 protein. The sample totals over 75 distinct CDR3 sequences. The input for sequencing was gluten-specific CD4+ T cells sorted from the duodenum using tetramers, taken at baseline or on day 14 of gluten challenge (not recorded which). The receptors were sampled from a male donor with celiac disease.

V usage is TRBV10-3 and J usage is TRBJ2-5, with D possibly TRBD2 on 5 matching bases. The CDR3 loop spans 12 amino acids. Per the germline V gene, CDR1 is ENHRY and CDR2 is SYGVKD. V was pared by 10 bases and J by 1 base, with 10 bases between. The CDR3 coding sequence is TGTGCCAGTTCGCGGGTCCAAGAGACCCAGTACTTC. It specifies CASSRVQETQYF.

This chain connects TRBV19 to TRBJ1-1, with 9 bases lining up with TRBD1. V trimming: 5 bases; J trimming: 0 bases; junction bases outside the gene matches: 7. The germline CDR1 and CDR2 sequences are LNHDA and SQIVND (reference sequence). This CDR3 has 16 amino acids. The CDR3 region is CASSATGGQMNTEAFF. CDR3 coding DNA: TGTGCCAGTAGTGCCACAGGGGGCCAGATGAACACTGAAGCTTTCTTT.

This clonotype is labeled hyperexpanded. The chain has TRBV7-2 and TRBJ1-3; 9 bases are shared with TRBD1. V dropped 2 bases and J dropped 3; count of bases not matched to a gene: 2. Germline values: CDR1 SGHTA, CDR2 FQGNSA. CDR3 length: 15 residues. CDR3 sequence (DNA): TGTGCCAGCAGCTTAAGGACAGGGGATGGAAACACCATATATTTT. It yields the protein CASSLRTGDGNTIYF.

This chain joins TRBV6-5 and TRBJ2-2; 9 bases fit TRBD1. Trimming removed 8 bases from V and 0 bases from J; junction bases left unmatched: 10. Germline CDR1 is MNHEY and CDR2 is SVGAGI. This CDR3 is 17 amino acids long. CDR3 sequence reads: CASGRLWDRANTGELFF. The DNA of the CDR3 is TGTGCCAGCGGTCGTCTCTGGGACAGGGCGAACACCGGGGAGCTGTTTTTT.

The V call is TRBV7-6, the J call TRBJ2-1, with D hard to call. This CDR3 has 12 residues. CDR1 SGHVS and CDR2 FNYEAQ come from the germline V gene. V was clipped by 4 bases and J by 9 bases, with 10 bases between them. The CDR3 DNA follows: TGTGCCAGCAGCTACCTGCGAGGTGAGCAGTTCTTC. It translates to CASSYLRGEQFF. Combining the CDR3 with reference TRBV7-6 and TRBJ2-1 gives the whole variable domain GAGVSQSPRYKVTKRGQDVALRCDPISGHVSLYWYRQALGQGPEFLTYFNYEAQQDKSGLPNDRFSAERPEGSISTLTIQRTEQRDSAMYRCASSYLRGEQFFGPGTRLTVL.

This clonotype is deemed medium-sized (0.01 to 0.1%). The rearrangement joins TRBV5-6 to TRBJ2-7; 8 bases fit TRBD2. This CDR3 contains 18 residues. The germline CDR1 and CDR2 sequences are SGHDT and YYEEEE. V dropped 4 bases and J dropped 0; count of bases not matched to a gene: 15. The CDR3 loop is CASSPFGHKAGVSYEQYV. The CDR3 DNA is TGTGCCAGCAGCCCCTTCGGTCACAAAGCGGGAGTCTCCTACGAGCAGTACGTC.

The chain links TRBV7-6 to TRBJ2-2; D remains unclear. The germline V gene encodes CDR1 SGHVS and CDR2 FNYEAQ. Between the trimmed V and J ends, which lost 4 bases and 3 bases, there was a span of 6 bases. CDR3 size: 13 residues. CDR3 sequence reads: CASSWLDTGELFF. In DNA form, the CDR3 reads TGTGCCAGCAGCTGGCTCGACACCGGGGAGCTGTTTTTT.

As for this clonotype: Sequence at one end of the junction differs from germline and may be a read error. The chain combines TRBV5-6 with TRBJ2-2, with D tentatively TRBD2 (5 bases). This CDR3 comprises 13 residues. The germline V gene has CDR1 SGHDT and CDR2 YYEEEE. The CDR3 protein is CARSFSTVGDLFF. CDR3 nucleotide sequence: TGTGCCAGAAGCTTTTCAACGGTCGGGGATCTTTTTTTT.

The chain employs TRBV5-6 and TRBJ2-7; 8 bases are a match to TRBD1. From germline, CDR1 is SGHDT and CDR2 YYEEEE. Trimming took 4 bases from V and 2 from J; bases not matched to a gene: 14. The CDR3 has 17 amino acids. DNA of the CDR3: TGTGCCAGCAGCCCAGACGCCGCCTGGACAGGGACCTACGAGCAGTACTTC. Residues: CASSPDAAWTGTYEQYF.

This clonotype is hyperexpanded within its sample. The rearrangement links TRBV7-2 to TRBJ2-3; D remains ambiguous. Trimming took off 5 bases at V and 2 bases at J, with 8 bases between the two ends. CDR1 is SGHTA, CDR2 FQGNSA, per germline. The CDR3 loop spans 13 amino acids. In DNA, the CDR3 is TGTGCCAGCAGCGTCCGGTACACAGATACGCAGTATTTT. This sequence encodes CASSVRYTDTQYF.

Judged by abundance, this clonotype is medium-sized (0.01 to 0.1%). V usage is TRBV29-1 and J usage is TRBJ2-5, with 7 nucleotides matching TRBD2. V dropped 3 bases and J dropped 4; count of bases not matched to a gene: 5. Germline CDR1 is SQVTM and CDR2 is ANQGSEA. The CDR3 extends over 13 amino acids. DNA of the CDR3: TGCAGCGTTGATAAGGGAGGGATAGAGACCCAGTACTTC. Amino acids: CSVDKGGIETQYF.

This clonotype was detected only a few times. The chain recombines TRBV7-2 with TRBJ1-3; D unclear. Germline values: CDR1 SGHTA, CDR2 FQGNSA. This CDR3 is built from 13 residues. Trimming cost V 4 bases and J 4 bases, with 8 bases left between them. CDR3 DNA sequence: TGTGCCAGCAGCTCCCGACCAGGAAACACCATATATTTT. Its translation: CASSSRPGNTIYF.

This clonotype has a handful of counts. CDR3: CASSPESFSYEQYF. The DNA of the CDR3 is TGCGCCAGCAGCCCTGAGTCTTTCTCCTACGAGCAGTACTTC. The chain combines TRBV5-1 with TRBJ2-7; the D is unclear. Germline V gene sequence: CDR1 SGHRS, CDR2 YFSETQ. The V gene lost 4 bases and the J gene lost 0 bases, with 11 bases spanning the gap. The CDR3 contains 14 residues. The complete variable domain, with remaining parts taken from reference TRBV5-1 and TRBJ2-7, reads KAGVTQTPRYLIKTRGQQVTLSCSPISGHRSVSWYQQTPGQGLQFLFEYFSETQRNKGNFPGRFSGRQFSNSRSEMNVSTLELGDSALYLCASSPESFSYEQYFGPGTRLTVT.

This clonotype was picked up one time. The rearrangement links TRBV29-1 to TRBJ2-5, with 7 positions matching TRBD2. Germline V gene data show CDR1 as SQVTM and CDR2 as ANQGSEA. After removal of 3 bases from V and 4 bases from J, the junction contained 8 bases not matched to a gene. The CDR3 runs to 14 residues. The CDR3 spells CSVDRGGSLETQYF. The CDR3 DNA follows: TGCAGCGTTGATAGGGGCGGGAGCTTAGAGACCCAGTACTTC.

V and J are TRBV5-1 and TRBJ1-1; the D is unclear. The CDR3 covers 13 residues. Germline CDR1 is SGHRS and CDR2 is YFSETQ. Between the trimmed V and J ends, which lost 6 bases and 4 bases, there was a span of 13 bases. Here the CDR3 reads CASTPGWGTEAFF. The CDR3 nucleotides read TGCGCCAGCACCCCCGGATGGGGCACTGAAGCTTTCTTT. The full variable domain, its missing parts supplied by reference TRBV5-1 and TRBJ1-1, is KAGVTQTPRYLIKTRGQQVTLSCSPISGHRSVSWYQQTPGQGLQFLFEYFSETQRNKGNFPGRFSGRQFSNSRSEMNVSTLELGDSALYLCASTPGWGTEAFFGQGTRLTVV.